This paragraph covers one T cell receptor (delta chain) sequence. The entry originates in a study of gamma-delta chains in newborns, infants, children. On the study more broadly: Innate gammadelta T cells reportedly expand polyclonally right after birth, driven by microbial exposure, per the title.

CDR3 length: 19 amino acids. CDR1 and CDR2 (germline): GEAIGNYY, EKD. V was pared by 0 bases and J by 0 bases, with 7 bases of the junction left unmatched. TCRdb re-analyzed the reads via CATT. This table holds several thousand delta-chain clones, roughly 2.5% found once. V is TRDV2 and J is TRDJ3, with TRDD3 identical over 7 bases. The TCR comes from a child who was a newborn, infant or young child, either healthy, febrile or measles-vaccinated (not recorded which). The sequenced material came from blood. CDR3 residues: CACDTVGDQGSWDTRQMFF. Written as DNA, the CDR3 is TGTGCCTGTGACACCGTGGGGGACCAAGGCTCCTGGGACACCCGACAGATGTTTTTC.